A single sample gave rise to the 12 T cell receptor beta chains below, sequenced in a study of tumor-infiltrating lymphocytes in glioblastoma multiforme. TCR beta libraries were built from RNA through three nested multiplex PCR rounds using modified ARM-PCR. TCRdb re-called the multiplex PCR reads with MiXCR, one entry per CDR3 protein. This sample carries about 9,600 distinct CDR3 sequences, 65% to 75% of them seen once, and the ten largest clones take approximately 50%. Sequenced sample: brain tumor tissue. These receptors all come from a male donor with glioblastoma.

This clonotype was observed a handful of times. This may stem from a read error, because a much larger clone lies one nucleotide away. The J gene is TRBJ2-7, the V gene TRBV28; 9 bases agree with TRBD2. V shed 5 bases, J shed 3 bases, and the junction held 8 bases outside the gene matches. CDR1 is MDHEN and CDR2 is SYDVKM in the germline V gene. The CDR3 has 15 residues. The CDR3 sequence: CASSGPASGDYEQYF. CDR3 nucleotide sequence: TGTGCCAGCAGTGGACCGGCTAGCGGGGACTACGAGCAGTACTTC.

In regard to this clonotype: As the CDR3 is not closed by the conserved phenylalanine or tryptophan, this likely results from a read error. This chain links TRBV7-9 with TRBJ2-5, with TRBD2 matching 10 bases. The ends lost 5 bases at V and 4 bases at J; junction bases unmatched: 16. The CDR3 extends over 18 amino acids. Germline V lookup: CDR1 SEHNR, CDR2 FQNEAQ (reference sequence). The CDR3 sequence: CASSPAASSGRSRETQYL. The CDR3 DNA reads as TGTGCCAGCAGCCCAGCCGCCTCTAGCGGGAGATCCCGAGAGACCCAGTACCTC.

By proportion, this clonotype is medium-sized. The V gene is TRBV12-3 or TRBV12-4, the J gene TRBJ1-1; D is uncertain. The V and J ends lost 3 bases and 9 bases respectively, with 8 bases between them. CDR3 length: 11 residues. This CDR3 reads CASSFQRKAFF. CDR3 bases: TGTGCCAGCAGTTTTCAGAGAAAAGCTTTCTTT.

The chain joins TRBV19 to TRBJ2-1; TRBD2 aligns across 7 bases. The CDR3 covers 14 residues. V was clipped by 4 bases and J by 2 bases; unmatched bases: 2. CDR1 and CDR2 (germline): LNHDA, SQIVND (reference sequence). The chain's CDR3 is CASSSTSAYNEQFF. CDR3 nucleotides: TGTGCCAGTAGTAGTACTAGCGCCTACAATGAGCAGTTCTTC.

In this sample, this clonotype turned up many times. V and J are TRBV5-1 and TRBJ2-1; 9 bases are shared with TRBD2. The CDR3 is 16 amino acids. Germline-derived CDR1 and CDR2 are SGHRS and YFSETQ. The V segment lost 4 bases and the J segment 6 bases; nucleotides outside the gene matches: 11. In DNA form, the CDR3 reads TGCGCCAGCAGCGGAAGACTAGCGGCCAAAACCAATGAGCAGTTCTTC. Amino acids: CASSGRLAAKTNEQFF.

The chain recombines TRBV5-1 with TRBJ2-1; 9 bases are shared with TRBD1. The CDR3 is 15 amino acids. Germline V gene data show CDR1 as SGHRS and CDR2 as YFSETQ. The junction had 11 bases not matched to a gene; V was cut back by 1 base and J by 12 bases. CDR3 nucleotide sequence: TGCGCCAGCAGCTTGTCGGGGGACAGGGTTTTTGGGCAGTTCTTC. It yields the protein CASSLSGDRVFGQFF.

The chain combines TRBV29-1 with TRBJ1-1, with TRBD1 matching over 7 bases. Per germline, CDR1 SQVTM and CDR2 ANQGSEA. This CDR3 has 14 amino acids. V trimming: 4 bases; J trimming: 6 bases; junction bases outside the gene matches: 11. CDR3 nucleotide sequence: TGCAGCGTTGTTACGCTGACAGGGTTTGCTGAAGCTTTCTTT. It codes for CSVVTLTGFAEAFF. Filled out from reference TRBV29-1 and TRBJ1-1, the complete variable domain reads SAVISQKPSRDICQRGTSLTIQCQVDSQVTMMFWYRQQPGQSLTLIATANQGSEATYESGFVIDKFPISRPNLTFSTLTVSNMSPEDSSIYLCSVVTLTGFAEAFFGQGTRLTVV.

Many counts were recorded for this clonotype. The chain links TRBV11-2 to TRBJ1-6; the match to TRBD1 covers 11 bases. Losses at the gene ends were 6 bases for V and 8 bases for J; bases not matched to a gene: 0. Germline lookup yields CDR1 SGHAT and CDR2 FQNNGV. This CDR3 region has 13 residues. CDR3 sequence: CASRGQGDSPLHF. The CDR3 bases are TGTGCCAGCAGGGGACAGGGGGATTCACCCCTCCACTTT.

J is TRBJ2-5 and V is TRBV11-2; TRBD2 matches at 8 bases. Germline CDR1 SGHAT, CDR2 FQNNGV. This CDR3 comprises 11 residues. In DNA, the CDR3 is TGTGACAGTAGCGGGACTCAGACCCAGTACTTC. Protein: CDSSGTQTQYF.

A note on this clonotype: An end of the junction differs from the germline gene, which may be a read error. The CDR3 protein is CASSLRREGLHEQLF. CDR3 coding DNA: TGTGCCAGCAGCTTGCGACGGGAGGGACTCCATGAGCAGCTCTTC. The chain uses TRBV11-3 and TRBJ2-1, with 8 bases matching TRBD2. The germline V gene encodes CDR1 SGHNT and CDR2 YENEEA. CDR3 size: 15 residues.

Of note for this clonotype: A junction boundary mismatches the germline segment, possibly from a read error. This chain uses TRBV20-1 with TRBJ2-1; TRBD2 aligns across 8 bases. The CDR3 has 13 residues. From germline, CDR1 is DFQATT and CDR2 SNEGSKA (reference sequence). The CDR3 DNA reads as TGCAATGCTGGTGACGGGACTAGTTTTGAGCAGTTCTTC. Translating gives CNAGDGTSFEQFF.

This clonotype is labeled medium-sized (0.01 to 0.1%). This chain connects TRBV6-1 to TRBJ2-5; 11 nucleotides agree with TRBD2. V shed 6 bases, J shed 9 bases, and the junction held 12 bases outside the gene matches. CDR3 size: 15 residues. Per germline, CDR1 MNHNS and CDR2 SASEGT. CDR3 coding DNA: TGTGCCAGCAGCCCTATAACGGGACTAGCGGTGTCCCAGTACTTC. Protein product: CASSPITGLAVSQYF.